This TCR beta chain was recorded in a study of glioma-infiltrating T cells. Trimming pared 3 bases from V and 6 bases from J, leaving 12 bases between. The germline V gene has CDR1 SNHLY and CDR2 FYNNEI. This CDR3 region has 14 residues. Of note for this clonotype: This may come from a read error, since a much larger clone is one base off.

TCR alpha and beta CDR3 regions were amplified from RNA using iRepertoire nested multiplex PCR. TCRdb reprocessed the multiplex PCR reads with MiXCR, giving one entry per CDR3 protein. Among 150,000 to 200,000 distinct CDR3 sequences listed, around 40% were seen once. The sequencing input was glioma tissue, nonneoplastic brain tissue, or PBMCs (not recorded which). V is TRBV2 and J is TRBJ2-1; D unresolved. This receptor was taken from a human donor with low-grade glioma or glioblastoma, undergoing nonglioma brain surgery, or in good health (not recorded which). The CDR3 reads CASSEGPHSNEQFF. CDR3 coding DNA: TGTGCCAGCAGTGAGGGTCCCCACAGCAATGAGCAGTTCTTC.